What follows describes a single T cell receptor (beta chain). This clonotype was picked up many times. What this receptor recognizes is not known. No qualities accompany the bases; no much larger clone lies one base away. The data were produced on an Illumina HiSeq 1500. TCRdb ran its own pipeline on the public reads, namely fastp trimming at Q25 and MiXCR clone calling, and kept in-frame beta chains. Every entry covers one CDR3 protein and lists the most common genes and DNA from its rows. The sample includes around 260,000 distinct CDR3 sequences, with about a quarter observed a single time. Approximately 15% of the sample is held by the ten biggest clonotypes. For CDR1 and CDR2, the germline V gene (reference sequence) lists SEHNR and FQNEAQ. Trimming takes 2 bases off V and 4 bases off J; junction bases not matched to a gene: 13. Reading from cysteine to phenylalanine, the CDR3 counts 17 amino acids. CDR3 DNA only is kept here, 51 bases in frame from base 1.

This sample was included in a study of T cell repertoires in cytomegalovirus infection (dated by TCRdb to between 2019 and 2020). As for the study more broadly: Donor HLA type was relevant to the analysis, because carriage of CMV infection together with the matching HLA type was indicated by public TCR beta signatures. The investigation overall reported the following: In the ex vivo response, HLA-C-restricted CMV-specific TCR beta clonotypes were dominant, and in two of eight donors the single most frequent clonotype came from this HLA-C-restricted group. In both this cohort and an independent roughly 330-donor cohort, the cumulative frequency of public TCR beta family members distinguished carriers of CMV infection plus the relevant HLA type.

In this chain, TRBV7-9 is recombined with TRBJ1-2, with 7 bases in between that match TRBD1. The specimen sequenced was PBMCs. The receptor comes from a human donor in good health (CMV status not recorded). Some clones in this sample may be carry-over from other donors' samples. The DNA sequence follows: TGTGCCAGCAGCTTATCGGCCCAGGGGGGGCGCAGCTATGGCTACACCTTC. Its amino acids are CASSLSAQGGRSYGYTF.